The sequence of this T cell receptor beta chain was determined in a study of OX40 agonist ivuxolimab in advanced cancers. Some clones are missing from TCRdb's copy, which holds only in-frame ones; the method was immunoSEQ multiplex PCR. Found here are tens of thousands of clones, roughly 86% of them singletons; the top ten hold roughly 1.9%. The V end lost 2 bases, the J end lost 4 bases, and 17 bases lay between the germline ends. The germline V gene encodes CDR1 MGHRA and CDR2 YSYEKL. This CDR3 is 16 amino acids long. This chain uses TRBV4-1 with TRBJ2-5; a possible D gene is TRBD2 (5 bases). The clonotype was recovered from an adult with an advanced solid tumor such as melanoma, head and neck, liver or kidney cancer. The specimen comprised CD4+ or CD8+ T cells sorted from blood, sampled in a trial of the OX40 agonist ivuxolimab. CDR3 DNA sequence: TGCGCCAGCAGCCAACCGACGGGGTCGCCCCGAGAGACCCAGTACTTC. Translated, it gives CASSQPTGSPRETQYF.